The present entry profiles one T cell receptor (beta chain) with its context. Its antigen is not known. Each CDR3 protein is one row after TCRdb ran MiXCR on the reads. There are approximately 590,000 distinct CDR3 sequences in the sample; roughly 42% occur only once, and 48% lies in the top ten. The data were taken from a study of T cell repertoires in cytomegalovirus infection. In the study overall: Recently described HLA-C-restricted plus well-studied HLA-B-restricted CMV epitopes were used.

Germline CDR1 is KGHDR and CDR2 is SFDVKD. With 3 bases clipped from V and 2 bases from J, the junction kept 4 bases outside the gene matches. This CDR3 is built from 16 residues. The chain employs TRBV24-1 and TRBJ2-1, with 9 bases identical to TRBD2. The sequencing used cultured PBMCs, collected from culture after CMV antigen stimulation. The clonotype was recovered from a human donor in good health (CMV status not recorded). Some clones in this sample may be carry-over from other donors' samples. Written as DNA, the CDR3 is TGTGCCACCAGTGATCCAGCGGGGGGAACCTACAATGAGCAGTTCTTC. Translation gives CATSDPAGGTYNEQFF.